This T cell receptor beta chain emerged from a study of blood T cell repertoires in COVID-19. About the study: The study drew acute and convalescent COVID-19 samples from the United States, Italy and Spain. From T cells, B-cell-depleted T cells, or PBMCs came the material, which was cDNA or gDNA.

Authors' data handling: It was from reference gene primer amplification that nucleated cell counts were estimated. Generated by immunoSEQ multiplex PCR, the TCRdb table keeps only in-frame clones and is missing some. D and trimming come from the DNA, and the V and J calls and clone size come from that table. The data hold around 130,000 clones, with around 80% observed a single time. After removal of 1 base from V and 2 bases from J, the junction contained 3 bases not matched to a gene. This CDR3 is 15 amino acids long. Germline loops: CDR1 MDHEN, CDR2 SYDVKM. Material: peripheral blood. The J gene is TRBJ2-7, the V gene TRBV28; TRBD1 aligns across 9 bases. This TCR was sampled from a man in his 70s with acute or convalescent COVID-19. The CDR3 DNA is TGTGCCAGCAGTTTATCAACAGGGGGCCCCTACGAGCAGTACTTC. This codes for CASSLSTGGPYEQYF. Filled out from reference TRBV28 and TRBJ2-7, the complete variable domain reads DVKVTQSSRYLVKRTGEKVFLECVQDMDHENMFWYRQDPGLGLRLIYFSYDVKMKEKGDIPEGYSVSREKKERFSLILESASTNQTSMYLCASSLSTGGPYEQYFGPGTRLTVT.